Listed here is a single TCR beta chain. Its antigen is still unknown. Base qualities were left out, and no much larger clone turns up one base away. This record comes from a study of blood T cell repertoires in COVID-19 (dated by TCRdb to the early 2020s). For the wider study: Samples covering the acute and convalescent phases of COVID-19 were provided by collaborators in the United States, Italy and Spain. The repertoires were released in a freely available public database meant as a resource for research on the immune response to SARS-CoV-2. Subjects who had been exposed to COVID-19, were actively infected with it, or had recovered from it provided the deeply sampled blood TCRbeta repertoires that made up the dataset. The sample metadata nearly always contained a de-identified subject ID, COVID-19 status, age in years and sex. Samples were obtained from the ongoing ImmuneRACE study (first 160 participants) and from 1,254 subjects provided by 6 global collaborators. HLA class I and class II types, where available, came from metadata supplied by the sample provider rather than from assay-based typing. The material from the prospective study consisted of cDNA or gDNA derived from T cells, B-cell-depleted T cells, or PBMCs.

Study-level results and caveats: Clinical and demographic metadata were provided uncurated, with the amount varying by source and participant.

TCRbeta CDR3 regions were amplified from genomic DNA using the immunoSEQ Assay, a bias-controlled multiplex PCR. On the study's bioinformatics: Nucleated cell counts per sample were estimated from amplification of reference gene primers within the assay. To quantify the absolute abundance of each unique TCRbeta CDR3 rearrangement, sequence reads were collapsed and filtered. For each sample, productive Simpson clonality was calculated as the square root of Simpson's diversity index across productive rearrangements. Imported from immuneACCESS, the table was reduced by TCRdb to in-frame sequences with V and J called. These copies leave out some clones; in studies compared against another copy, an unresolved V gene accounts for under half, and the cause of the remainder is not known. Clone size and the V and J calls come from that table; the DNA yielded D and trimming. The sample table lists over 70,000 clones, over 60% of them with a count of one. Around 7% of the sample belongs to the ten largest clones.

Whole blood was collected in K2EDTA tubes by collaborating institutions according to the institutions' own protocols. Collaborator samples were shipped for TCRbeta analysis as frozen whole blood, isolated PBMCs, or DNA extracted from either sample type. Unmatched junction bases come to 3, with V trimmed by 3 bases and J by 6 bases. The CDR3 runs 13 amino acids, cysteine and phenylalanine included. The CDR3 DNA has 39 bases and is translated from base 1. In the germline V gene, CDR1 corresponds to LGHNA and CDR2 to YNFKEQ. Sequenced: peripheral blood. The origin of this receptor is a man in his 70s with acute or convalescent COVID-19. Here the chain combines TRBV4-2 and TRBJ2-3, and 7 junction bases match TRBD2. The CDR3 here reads CASSQGRGDTQYF. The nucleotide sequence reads TGTGCCAGCAGCCAGGGGCGGGGGGATACGCAGTATTTT.